Presented here are 7 T cell receptor beta chains from one specimen sequenced in a study of T cells in women clearing cervical HPV infection. Sequencing was performed with immunoSEQ multiplex PCR; in TCRdb, only in-frame clones are kept and a portion is missing. This listing includes under 45,000 clones. Material for sequencing was blood buffy coat. These TCRs come from a woman between 18 and 70 years old with a cervical HPV16 infection that either progressed to CIN3+ or cleared (not recorded which).

For this clone: Read data end 3 residues before the CDR3 end; the end is taken from the germline J gene. V usage is TRBV29-1 and J usage is TRBJ2-3; 8 nucleotides align to TRBD2. The CDR3 length is 16 residues. The V gene end was trimmed by 7 bases and the J gene end by 4 bases; junction bases not matched to a gene: 16. Germline loops: CDR1 SQVTM, CDR2 ANQGSEA. The sequenced part of the CDR3 DNA is TGCAGCGGTGAGAAACGGGGGACTAGTGCTCCAGATACG. Amino acids: CSGEKRGTSAPDT. The complete CDR3 sequence is CSGEKRGTSAPDTQYF.

In regard to this clone: The read falls 3 residues short of the CDR3 end, and the missing part is taken from the germline J gene. The chain couples TRBV20-1 to TRBJ2-7, with TRBD2 matching 8 bases. The CDR3 sequence is 14 residues long. Germline CDR1 and CDR2: DFQATT and SNEGSKA (reference sequence). The V and J ends lost 0 bases and 6 bases, in that order; junction bases with no gene match: 7. The CDR3 is CSARDRAGGGEQYF. The part of the CDR3 DNA that was read is TGCAGTGCTAGAGATCGGGCGGGAGGAGGCGAG.

A word on this clone: The read finishes 3 residues shy of the CDR3 end, and the germline J gene is used to complete it. This chain joins TRBV2 and TRBJ2-6; no clear D gene. CDR3 size: 15 residues. V was trimmed by 7 bases and J by 0 bases, leaving 10 bases between them. In germline, CDR1 is SNHLY, CDR2 FYNNEI. Partial CDR3 DNA: TGTGCCAGCACCCCCCCCCACTCTGGGGCCAACGTC. It codes for CASTPPHSGANV. The full CDR3 sequence reads CASTPPHSGANVLTF.

Remarks on this clone: The read terminates 3 residues before the CDR3 end, so the remaining end is supplied by the germline J gene. The chain is built from TRBV7-6 and TRBJ2-3, with D perhaps TRBD1 (5 bases). The CDR3 is 14 amino acids. CDR1 is SGHVS, CDR2 FNYEAQ, per germline. Trimming removed 5 bases at V and 1 base at J, with 10 bases between. The chain's CDR3 is CASSRTGGTDTQYF. The sequenced CDR3 bases are TGTGCCAGCAGCCGTACAGGAGGCACAGATACG.

Comment on this clone: The read finishes 3 residues shy of the CDR3 end, and the germline J gene is used to complete it. This chain links TRBV20-1 with TRBJ1-1, with D unresolved. This CDR3 comprises 13 residues. Per the germline V gene, CDR1 is DFQATT and CDR2 is SNEGSKA (reference sequence). V gave up 5 bases and J gave up 1 base, with 11 bases separating them. CDR3 protein: CSASRATNTEAFF. CDR3 DNA (partial): TGCAGTGCTTCGCGGGCGACGAACACTGAA.

Notes on this clone: The junction and the germline gene differ at one end; a read error may be behind it. From the germline J gene comes the end of the CDR3, since the read stops 3 residues before it. The chain has TRBV18 and TRBJ2-3, with 7 bases aligning to TRBD1. From germline, CDR1 is KGHSH and CDR2 LQKENI. There are 14 residues in the CDR3. The CDR3 reads CVSSPQGIQETQYF. The part of the CDR3 DNA that was read is TGTGTCAGCTCTCCACAGGGGATCCAAGAGACG. Combining the CDR3 with reference TRBV18 and TRBJ2-3 gives the whole variable domain NAGVMQNPRHLVRRRGQEARLRCSPMKGHSHVYWYRQLPEEGLKFMVYLQKENIIDESGMPKERFSAEFPKEGPSILRIQQVVRGDSAAYFCVSSPQGIQETQYFGPGTRLTVL.

About this clone: Read coverage stops 3 residues before the CDR3 terminus; the germline J gene supplies the remainder. The chain uses TRBV11-2 and TRBJ2-5; 9 nucleotides align to TRBD1. The ends lost 2 bases at V and 4 bases at J; junction bases unmatched: 2. Germline assignment: CDR1 SGHAT and CDR2 FQNNGV. This CDR3 is 14 amino acids long. The CDR3 sequence is CASSLTGGGETQYF. The DNA read from the CDR3 is TGTGCCAGCAGCTTAACAGGGGGCGGAGAGACC.